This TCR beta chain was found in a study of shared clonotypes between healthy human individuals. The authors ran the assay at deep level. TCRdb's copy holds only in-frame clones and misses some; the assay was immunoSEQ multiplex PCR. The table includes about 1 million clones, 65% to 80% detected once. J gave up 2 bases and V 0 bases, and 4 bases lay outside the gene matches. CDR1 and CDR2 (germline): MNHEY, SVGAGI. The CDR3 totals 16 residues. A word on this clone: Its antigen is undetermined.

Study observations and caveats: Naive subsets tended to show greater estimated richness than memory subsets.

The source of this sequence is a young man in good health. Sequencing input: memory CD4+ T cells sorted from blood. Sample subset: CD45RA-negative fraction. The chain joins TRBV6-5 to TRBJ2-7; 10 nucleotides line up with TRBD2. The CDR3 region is CASSYSASGGAYEQYF. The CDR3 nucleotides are TGTGCCAGCAGTTACTCCGCTAGCGGGGGAGCCTACGAGCAGTACTTC.